A single sample gave rise to the 30 T cell receptor beta chains below, sequenced in a study of blood T cell repertoires in COVID-19. TCRdb's copy holds only in-frame clones and misses some; the assay was immunoSEQ multiplex PCR. The sample consists of about 110,000 clones, 88% of them appearing once. The sample comprised peripheral blood. The receptor set was obtained from a human donor in a cohort sampled during active COVID-19.

The chain recombines TRBV7-6 with TRBJ2-3; D ambiguous. Germline V CDR1 and CDR2: SGHVS, FNYEAQ. V was trimmed by 1 base and J by 0 bases, leaving 11 bases between them. The CDR3 runs to 16 residues. CDR3 nucleotides: TGTGCCAGCAGCTTAGACCCCTTCACTAGCACAGATACGCAGTATTTT. It yields the protein CASSLDPFTSTDTQYF.

This rearrangement joins TRBV5-6 to TRBJ1-3; the D is unclear. CDR3 length: 15 residues. Trimming removed 0 bases from V and 0 bases from J, with 7 bases in between. Germline assignment: CDR1 SGHDT and CDR2 YYEEEE. The CDR3 loop is CASSLETGSGNTIYF. CDR3 nucleotides: TGTGCCAGCAGCTTGGAGACGGGCTCTGGAAACACCATATATTTT. Drawing the rest from reference TRBV5-6 and TRBJ1-3, the complete variable domain is DAGVTQSPTHLIKTRGQQVTLRCSPKSGHDTVSWYQQALGQGPQFIFQYYEEEERQRGNFPDRFSGHQFPNYSSELNVNALLLGDSALYLCASSLETGSGNTIYFGEGSWLTVV.

Written as DNA, the CDR3 is TGCGCCACTGGACGAGGGGGCTCTACTGAAGCTTTCTTT. It is translated as CATGRGGSTEAFF. The chain has TRBV10-2 and TRBJ1-1, with TRBD1 identical over 7 bases. The V segment lost 10 bases and the J segment 5 bases; nucleotides outside the gene matches: 10. Germline V gene lookup returns CDR1 WSHSY and CDR2 SAAADI. CDR3 length: 13 amino acids.

V gene TRBV28 combines with J gene TRBJ2-2; TRBD1 aligns across 9 bases. Germline loops: CDR1 MDHEN, CDR2 SYDVKM. CDR3 length: 15 residues. Trimming cost V 7 bases and J 3 bases; bases outside gene matches: 6. The CDR3 DNA is TGTGCCAGCACCTCACAGGGGGCGGACACCGGGGAGCTGTTTTTT. It codes for CASTSQGADTGELFF.

Note on this clone: Its ends do not fully match the called genes, so a read error is possible. The J gene is TRBJ2-7, the V gene TRBV11-2, with 7 nucleotides matching TRBD1. The germline V gene has CDR1 SGHAT and CDR2 FQNNGV. The CDR3 totals 15 residues. DNA of the CDR3: TGTGCCAGCAGCTTGAACCCGGGACAGTCCTTCGAGCAGTACTTC. Residues: CASSLNPGQSFEQYF.

V usage is TRBV27 and J usage is TRBJ2-3, with 12 bases aligning to TRBD2. V shed 5 bases, J shed 1 base, and the junction held 7 bases outside the gene matches. The germline V gene has CDR1 MNHEY and CDR2 SMNVEV (reference sequence). CDR3 size: 17 residues. The chain's CDR3 is CASSPSGGDYGTDTQYF. DNA of the CDR3: TGTGCCAGCAGTCCTAGCGGGGGGGATTACGGCACAGATACGCAGTATTTT.

The rearrangement uses TRBV5-1 and TRBJ2-5; tentative D call: TRBD2 (6 bases). V was cut by 3 bases and J by 5 bases, with 14 bases left in between. Per the germline V gene, CDR1 is SGHRS and CDR2 is YFSETQ. The CDR3 extends over 14 amino acids. CDR3 sequence (DNA): TGCGCCAGCAGCTCCTGGACTCGGGGGGAGACCCAGTACTTC. It is translated as CASSSWTRGETQYF. Using reference TRBV5-1 and TRBJ2-5 for the parts outside the CDR3, the full variable domain is KAGVTQTPRYLIKTRGQQVTLSCSPISGHRSVSWYQQTPGQGLQFLFEYFSETQRNKGNFPGRFSGRQFSNSRSEMNVSTLELGDSALYLCASSSWTRGETQYFGPGTRLLVL.

The chain recombines TRBV10-1 with TRBJ2-3, with 11 bases matching TRBD2. The germline V gene has CDR1 WNHNN and CDR2 SYGVQD (reference sequence). V lost 0 bases, J lost 4 bases, and 0 bases stayed unmatched. This CDR3 is 15 amino acids long. CDR3 region: CASSESSGGADTQYF. The DNA of the CDR3 is TGCGCCAGCAGTGAGTCTAGCGGGGGGGCAGATACGCAGTATTTT.

The chain is built from TRBV20-1 and TRBJ2-3; 9 positions agree with TRBD2. Germline V gene lookup returns CDR1 DFQATT and CDR2 SNEGSKA (reference sequence). The CDR3 runs to 14 residues. The junction had 3 bases not matched to a gene; V was cut back by 3 bases and J by 2 bases. Here the CDR3 reads CSASPSGNTDTQYF. The CDR3 region has the DNA TGCAGTGCTAGTCCTAGCGGGAACACAGATACGCAGTATTTT.

The genes are TRBV7-3 and TRBJ2-1, with 10 bases identical to TRBD2. Trimming cost V 5 bases and J 10 bases; bases outside gene matches: 11. This CDR3 is built from 15 residues. The germline V gene has CDR1 SGHTA and CDR2 FQGTGA. The chain's CDR3 is CASSLGPSGSREQFF. CDR3 DNA: TGTGCCAGCAGCCTAGGGCCTAGCGGGAGCAGGGAGCAGTTCTTC.

The gene calls are TRBV4-1 and TRBJ1-5; D uncertain. Germline CDR1 MGHRA, CDR2 YSYEKL. Trimming cost V 1 base and J 0 bases, with 10 bases left between them. The CDR3 extends over 16 amino acids. The CDR3 here is CASSQVLGDSNQPQHF. CDR3 in DNA: TGCGCCAGCAGCCAAGTTTTGGGAGATAGCAATCAGCCCCAGCATTTT.

The chain is built from TRBV11-2 and TRBJ2-3; 8 nucleotides align to TRBD2. The V gene's germline CDR1 is SGHAT and CDR2 FQNNGV. CDR3 length: 15 amino acids. The V gene end was trimmed by 5 bases and the J gene end by 7 bases; junction bases not matched to a gene: 11. The CDR3 protein is CASSPPGGGGNTQYF. In DNA, the CDR3 is TGTGCCAGCAGCCCCCCGGGAGGGGGGGGAAATACGCAGTATTTT.

This chain links TRBV5-1 with TRBJ1-1; 9 bases fit TRBD1. Germline assignment: CDR1 SGHRS and CDR2 YFSETQ. After removal of 4 bases from V and 6 bases from J, the junction contained 7 bases not matched to a gene. CDR3 size: 14 residues. CDR3 residues: CASSPQGQGAEAFF. The CDR3 nucleotides are TGCGCCAGCAGCCCCCAGGGACAGGGCGCTGAAGCTTTCTTT.

With respect to this clone: At one of its ends the junction is not consistent with the germline gene, which may arise from a read error. V and J are TRBV25-1 and TRBJ2-1, with a weak D call TRBD1 (6 bases). The CDR3 has 16 residues. Germline-derived CDR1 and CDR2 are MGHDK and SYGVNS. CDR3 DNA: TGTACCAGCAGTGCTCCACAGGGCAGGGCCTACAATGAGCAGTTCTTC. As protein: CTSSAPQGRAYNEQFF. The full variable domain, with the rest looked up from reference TRBV25-1 and TRBJ2-1, is EADIYQTPRYLVIGTGKKITLECSQTMGHDKMYWYQQDPGMELHLIHYSYGVNSTEKGDLSSESTVSRIRTEHFPLTLESARPSHTSQYLCTSSAPQGRAYNEQFFGPGTRLTVL.

The rearrangement links TRBV7-9 to TRBJ2-7; a weak D match, TRBD2 (6 bases). V was clipped by 4 bases and J by 4 bases, with 14 bases between them. This CDR3 has 14 amino acids. Germline V gives CDR1 SEHNR, CDR2 FQNEAQ (reference sequence). CDR3 bases: TGTGCCAGCAGCTCTTGGGACTCCGATTACGAGCAGTACTTC. Amino acid sequence: CASSSWDSDYEQYF.

This chain joins TRBV27 and TRBJ2-7; TRBD2 matches 8 bases. The CDR3 runs 14 residues. Germline V lookup: CDR1 MNHEY, CDR2 SMNVEV (reference sequence). Germline trimming cut 3 bases from V and 4 bases from J; bases unmatched to any gene: 5. Written as DNA, the CDR3 is TGTGCCAGCAGTTTTAGGGCGGGAGGTTACGAGCAGTACTTC. Protein sequence: CASSFRAGGYEQYF.

The genes are TRBV9 and TRBJ1-6; no clear D gene. The V gene's germline CDR1 is SGDLS and CDR2 YYNGEE. V was clipped by 3 bases and J by 7 bases, with 14 bases between them. The CDR3 totals 15 residues. The CDR3 DNA reads TGTGCCAGCAGCGGGGCCCCAGGTACGAATTCACCCCTCCACTTT. Residues: CASSGAPGTNSPLHF.

The chain is built from TRBV7-3 and TRBJ1-2; 11 bases align to TRBD1. Germline CDR1 reads SGHTA; CDR2 reads FQGTGA. This CDR3 has 13 amino acids. The junction had 0 bases not matched to a gene; V was cut back by 3 bases and J by 6 bases. In nucleotides, the CDR3 is TGTGCCAGCAGCTTGGGACAGGGGGATGGCTACACCTTC. This gives the protein CASSLGQGDGYTF.

There are a few counts of this clone. The CDR3 nucleotides read TGTGCCAGCAGCTGGACAGGGAGCTCCTACGAGCAGTACTTC. Its translation is CASSWTGSSYEQYF. This chain joins TRBV11-2 and TRBJ2-7, with 8 positions matching TRBD1. The CDR3 extends over 14 amino acids. The J segment lost 0 bases and the V segment lost 4 bases, leaving 2 bases of the junction unmatched. Germline CDR1 and CDR2: SGHAT and FQNNGV.

This clone was observed once. The chain uses TRBV7-8 and TRBJ2-1, with 8 nucleotides matching TRBD2. Germline V gives CDR1 SGHVS, CDR2 FQNEAQ. This CDR3 is 14 amino acids long. With V trimmed by 5 bases and J by 5 bases, 5 bases remained unmatched. This chain's CDR3 is CASSPARGDNEQFF. The CDR3, as DNA: TGTGCCAGCAGCCCCGCGCGGGGGGACAATGAGCAGTTCTTC.

V and J are TRBV5-8 and TRBJ2-7; TRBD1 agrees at 10 bases. V trimming: 4 bases; J trimming: 3 bases; junction bases outside the gene matches: 4. This CDR3 has 14 residues. CDR1 SGHTS and CDR2 YDEGEE come from the germline V gene. The CDR3: CASSPGQGGYEQYF. Written as DNA, the CDR3 is TGTGCCAGCAGCCCCGGACAGGGGGGCTACGAGCAGTACTTC.

This clone appeared once. The rearrangement joins TRBV29-1 to TRBJ1-2, with 8 bases aligning to TRBD1. The V gene end was trimmed by 2 bases and the J gene end by 4 bases; junction bases not matched to a gene: 21. This CDR3 has 19 residues. CDR1 and CDR2 from the germline V gene are SQVTM and ANQGSEA. CDR3 sequence reads: CSVEIQGSGQVPFLYGYTF. Here the CDR3 DNA reads TGCAGCGTTGAAATTCAAGGGTCGGGACAGGTCCCATTTCTCTATGGCTACACCTTC.

This clone was seen once. The chain combines TRBV6-5 with TRBJ1-3; no clear D. This CDR3 comprises 15 residues. Germline V gene data show CDR1 as MNHEY and CDR2 as SVGAGI. V dropped 5 bases and J dropped 0 bases, with 11 bases sitting between them. CDR3 DNA sequence: TGTGCCAGCAGTCCAACCGGTGCCTCTGGAAACACCATATATTTT. Its protein is CASSPTGASGNTIYF.

The rearrangement links TRBV18 to TRBJ1-6; D is undetermined. V was cut by 1 base and J by 9 bases, with 13 bases left in between. Germline V gene sequence: CDR1 KGHSH, CDR2 LQKENI. This CDR3 comprises 15 residues. CDR3 loop: CASSPLSDYSSPLHF. In nucleotides, the CDR3 is TGTGCCAGCTCACCACTATCGGACTACTCTTCACCCCTCCACTTT.

The genes are TRBV5-8 and TRBJ1-2; possible D gene TRBD1, 6 bases. Germline V CDR1 and CDR2: SGHTS, YDEGEE. The CDR3 totals 16 residues. Trimming pared 2 bases from V and 0 bases from J, leaving 14 bases between. CDR3 bases: TGTGCCAGCAGCTTTGAGGCAGGGGCTACTAACTATGGCTACACCTTC. Its translation: CASSFEAGATNYGYTF.

The rearrangement links TRBV19 to TRBJ2-1; a possible D gene is TRBD2 (6 bases). The ends were cut back, 1 base at V and 0 bases at J, with 13 bases in the middle. Germline V gives CDR1 LNHDA, CDR2 SQIVND (reference sequence). This CDR3 spans 17 amino acids. The CDR3: CASSIVSGGSSYNEQFF. The CDR3 DNA sequence: TGTGCCAGTAGTATAGTCTCCGGGGGAAGCTCCTACAATGAGCAGTTCTTC.

The chain has TRBV5-6 and TRBJ1-3; D possibly corresponds to TRBD1 (5 bases). Trimming removed 1 base at V and 3 bases at J, with 14 bases between. Per the germline V gene, CDR1 is SGHDT and CDR2 is YYEEEE. The CDR3 loop spans 16 amino acids. The CDR3 protein is CASSLRRGHGGNTIYF. CDR3 nucleotides: TGTGCCAGCAGCTTGCGGAGGGGTCACGGTGGAAACACCATATATTTT.

The chain links TRBV7-9 to TRBJ2-1, with 7 bases aligning to TRBD1. Per the germline V gene, CDR1 is SEHNR and CDR2 is FQNEAQ (reference sequence). With V trimmed by 5 bases and J by 0 bases, 4 bases remained unmatched. The CDR3 totals 15 residues. The CDR3, as DNA: TGTGCCAGCAGCCAAACAGGGGACTCCTACAATGAGCAGTTCTTC. It codes for CASSQTGDSYNEQFF. Full variable domain (missing parts from reference TRBV7-9 and TRBJ2-1): DTGVSQNPRHKITKRGQNVTFRCDPISEHNRLYWYRQTLGQGPEFLTYFQNEAQLEKSRLLSDRFSAERPKGSFSTLEIQRTEQGDSAMYLCASSQTGDSYNEQFFGPGTRLTVL.

The count of this clone is one. The chain is built from TRBV4-1 and TRBJ2-3; maybe TRBD2 (5 bases). V was cut by 6 bases and J by 0 bases, with 13 bases left in between. Germline V CDR1 and CDR2: MGHRA, YSYEKL. The CDR3 loop spans 15 amino acids. The CDR3 loop reads CASSPLTSSTDTQYF. The CDR3 DNA sequence: TGCGCCAGCAGTCCTCTAACTAGTAGCACAGATACGCAGTATTTT.

The rearrangement joins TRBV5-1 to TRBJ1-2; 9 bases agree with TRBD1. With 0 bases clipped from V and 4 bases from J, the junction kept 1 base outside the gene matches. CDR3 length: 14 residues. Germline CDR1 SGHRS, CDR2 YFSETQ. CDR3 protein: CASSLGQGVYGYTF. CDR3 nucleotides: TGCGCCAGCAGCTTGGGACAGGGGGTCTATGGCTACACCTTC.